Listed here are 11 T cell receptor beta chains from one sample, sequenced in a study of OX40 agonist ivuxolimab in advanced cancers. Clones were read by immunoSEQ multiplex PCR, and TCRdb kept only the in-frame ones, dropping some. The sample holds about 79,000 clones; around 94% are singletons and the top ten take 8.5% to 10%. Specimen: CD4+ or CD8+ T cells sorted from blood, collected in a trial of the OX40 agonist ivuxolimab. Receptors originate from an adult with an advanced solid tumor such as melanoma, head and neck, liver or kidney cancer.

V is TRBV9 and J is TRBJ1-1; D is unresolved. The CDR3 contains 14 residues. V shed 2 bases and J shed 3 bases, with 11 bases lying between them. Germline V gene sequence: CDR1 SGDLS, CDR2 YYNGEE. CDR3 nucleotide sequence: TGTGCCAGCAGCGTTGAACCGGAGGACACTGAAGCTTTCTTT. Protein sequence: CASSVEPEDTEAFF.

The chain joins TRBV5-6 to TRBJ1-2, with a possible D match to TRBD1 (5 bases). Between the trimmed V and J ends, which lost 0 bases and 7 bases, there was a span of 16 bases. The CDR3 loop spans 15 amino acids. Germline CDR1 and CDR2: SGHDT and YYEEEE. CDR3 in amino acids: CASSLVRGLPRGYTF. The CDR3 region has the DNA TGTGCCAGCAGCTTGGTACGGGGCCTGCCTCGTGGCTACACCTTC.

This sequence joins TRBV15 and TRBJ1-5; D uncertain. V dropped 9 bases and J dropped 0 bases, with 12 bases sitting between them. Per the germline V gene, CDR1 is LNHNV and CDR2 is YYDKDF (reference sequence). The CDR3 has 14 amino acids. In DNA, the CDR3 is TGTGCCACATCCCCCACTTTTAGCAATCAGCCCCAGCATTTT. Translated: CATSPTFSNQPQHF.

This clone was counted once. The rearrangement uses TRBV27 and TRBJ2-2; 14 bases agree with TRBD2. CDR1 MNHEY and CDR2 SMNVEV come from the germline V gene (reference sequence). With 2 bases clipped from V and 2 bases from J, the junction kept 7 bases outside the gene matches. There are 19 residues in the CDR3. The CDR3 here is CASSLGGLAGAPNTGELFF. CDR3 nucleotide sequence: TGTGCCAGCAGTTTAGGGGGACTAGCGGGGGCCCCAAACACCGGGGAGCTGTTTTTT.

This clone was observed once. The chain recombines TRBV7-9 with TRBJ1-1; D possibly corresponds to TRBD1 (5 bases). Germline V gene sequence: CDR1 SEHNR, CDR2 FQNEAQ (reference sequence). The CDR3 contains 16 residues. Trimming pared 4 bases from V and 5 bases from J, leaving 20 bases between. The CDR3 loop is CASSSRGRDLGTEAFF. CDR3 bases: TGTGCCAGCAGCTCCCGGGGCAGGGATTTAGGTACTGAAGCTTTCTTT.

The CDR3 bases are TGTGCCAGCAGCTTAGTGGCGGAGACCCAGTACTTC. Residues: CASSLVAETQYF. The V call is TRBV7-9, the J call TRBJ2-5; no reliable D call. Per germline, CDR1 SEHNR and CDR2 FQNEAQ (reference sequence). Between the trimmed V and J ends, which lost 1 base and 5 bases, there was a span of 5 bases. The CDR3 sequence is 12 residues long.

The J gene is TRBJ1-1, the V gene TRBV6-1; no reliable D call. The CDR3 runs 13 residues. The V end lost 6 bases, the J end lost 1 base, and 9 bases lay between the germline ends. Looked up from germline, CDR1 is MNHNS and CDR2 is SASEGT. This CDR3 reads CASSREENTEAFF. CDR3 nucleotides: TGTGCCAGCAGCAGAGAAGAGAACACTGAAGCTTTCTTT.

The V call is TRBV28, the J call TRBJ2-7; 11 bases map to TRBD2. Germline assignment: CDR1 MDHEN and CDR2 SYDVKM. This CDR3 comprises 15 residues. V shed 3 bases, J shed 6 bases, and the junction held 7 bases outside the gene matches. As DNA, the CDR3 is TGTGCCAGCAGTTTTACACTAGCGGGAGCCTTCGAGCAGTACTTC. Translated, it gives CASSFTLAGAFEQYF.

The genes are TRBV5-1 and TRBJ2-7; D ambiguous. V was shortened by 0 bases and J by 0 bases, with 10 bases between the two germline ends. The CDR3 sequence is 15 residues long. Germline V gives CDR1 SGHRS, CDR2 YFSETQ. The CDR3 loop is CASSLEPISSYEQYF. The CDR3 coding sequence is TGCGCCAGCAGCTTGGAACCGATAAGCTCCTACGAGCAGTACTTC.

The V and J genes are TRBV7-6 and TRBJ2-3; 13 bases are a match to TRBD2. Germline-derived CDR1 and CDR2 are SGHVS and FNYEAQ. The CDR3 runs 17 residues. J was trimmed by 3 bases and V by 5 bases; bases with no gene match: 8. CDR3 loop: CASSELAGGLGTDTQYF. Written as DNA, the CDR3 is TGTGCCAGCAGCGAACTAGCGGGGGGGCTCGGAACAGATACGCAGTATTTT.

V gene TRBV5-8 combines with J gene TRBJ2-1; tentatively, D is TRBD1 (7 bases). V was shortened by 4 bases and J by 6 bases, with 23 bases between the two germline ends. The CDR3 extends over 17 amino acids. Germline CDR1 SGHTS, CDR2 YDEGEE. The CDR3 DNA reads TGTGCCAGCAGCCATGGGAGCGGCTCGCAGGGGGGCAATGAGCAGTTCTTC. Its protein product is CASSHGSGSQGGNEQFF.